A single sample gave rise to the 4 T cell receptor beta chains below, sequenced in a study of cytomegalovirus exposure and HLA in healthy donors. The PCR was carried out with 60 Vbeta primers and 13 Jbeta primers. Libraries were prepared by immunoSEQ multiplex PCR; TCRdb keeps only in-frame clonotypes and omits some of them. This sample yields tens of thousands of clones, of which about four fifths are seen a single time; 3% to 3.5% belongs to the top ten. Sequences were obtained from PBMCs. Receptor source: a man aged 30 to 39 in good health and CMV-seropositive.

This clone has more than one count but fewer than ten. CDR3 amino acids: CASSMGLAGEDEQYF. In DNA, the CDR3 is TGCGCCAGCAGCATGGGACTAGCGGGAGAGGACGAGCAGTACTTC. This chain uses TRBV5-1 with TRBJ2-7; 14 positions match TRBD2. The CDR3 is made up of 15 amino acids. Trimming cost V 4 bases and J 5 bases; bases outside gene matches: 5. CDR1 and CDR2 from the germline V gene are SGHRS and YFSETQ.

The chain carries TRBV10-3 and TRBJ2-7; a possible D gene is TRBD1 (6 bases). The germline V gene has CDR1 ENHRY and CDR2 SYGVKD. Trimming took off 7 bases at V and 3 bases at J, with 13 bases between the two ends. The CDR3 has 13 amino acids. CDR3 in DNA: TGTGCCATCACCAGGGGAGAGGACTACGAGCAGTACTTC. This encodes CAITRGEDYEQYF.

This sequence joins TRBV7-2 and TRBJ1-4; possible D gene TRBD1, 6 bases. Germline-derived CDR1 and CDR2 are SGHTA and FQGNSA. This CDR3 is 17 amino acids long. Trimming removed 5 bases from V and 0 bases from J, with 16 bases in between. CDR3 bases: TGTGCCAGCAGCCGCGCAGGGGCCGTTACAACTAATGAAAAACTGTTTTTT. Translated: CASSRAGAVTTNEKLFF.

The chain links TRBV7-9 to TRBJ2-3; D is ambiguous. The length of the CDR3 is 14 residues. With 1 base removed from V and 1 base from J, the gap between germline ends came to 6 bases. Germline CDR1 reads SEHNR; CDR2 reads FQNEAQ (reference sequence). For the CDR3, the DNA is TGTGCCAGCAGCTTAGTTTCTCGCACAGATACGCAGTATTTT. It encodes CASSLVSRTDTQYF. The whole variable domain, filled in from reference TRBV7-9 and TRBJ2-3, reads DTGVSQNPRHKITKRGQNVTFRCDPISEHNRLYWYRQTLGQGPEFLTYFQNEAQLEKSRLLSDRFSAERPKGSFSTLEIQRTEQGDSAMYLCASSLVSRTDTQYFGPGTRLTVL.